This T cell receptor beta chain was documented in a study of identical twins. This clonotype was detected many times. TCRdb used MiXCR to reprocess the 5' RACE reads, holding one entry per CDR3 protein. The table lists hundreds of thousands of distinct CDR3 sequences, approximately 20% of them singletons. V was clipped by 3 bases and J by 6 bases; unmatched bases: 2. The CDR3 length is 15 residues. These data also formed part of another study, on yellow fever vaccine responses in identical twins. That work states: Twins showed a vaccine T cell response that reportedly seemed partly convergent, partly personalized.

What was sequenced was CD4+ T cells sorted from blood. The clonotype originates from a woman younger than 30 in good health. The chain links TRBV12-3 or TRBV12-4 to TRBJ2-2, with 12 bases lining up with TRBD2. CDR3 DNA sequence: TGTGCCAGCAGTTTGACTAGCGGGAGATCCGGGGAGCTGTTTTTT. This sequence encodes CASSLTSGRSGELFF.